This T cell receptor (beta chain) was captured by sequencing in a study of blood T cell repertoires in COVID-19. Study context: Samples came from the United States, Italy and Spain, spanning acute and convalescent COVID-19. In each case, the material was cDNA or gDNA derived from T cells, B-cell-depleted T cells, or PBMCs.

Germline CDR1 and CDR2: LNHDA and SQIVND (reference sequence). V was shortened by 4 bases and J by 4 bases, with 5 bases between the two germline ends. The CDR3 spans 12 residues. Sequenced by immunoSEQ multiplex PCR; TCRdb stores in-frame clones only, minus some. The sample lists hundreds of thousands of clones, around nine tenths occurring once. The table lists this clone with a few counts. The sequencing input was peripheral blood. The chain carries TRBV19 and TRBJ1-3; D is unresolved. The origin of this receptor is a man between 60 and 75 years old with acute or convalescent COVID-19. The CDR3 loop reads CASSNFGNTIYF. The DNA for the CDR3 is TGTGCCAGTAGTAACTTCGGAAACACCATATATTTT.